The 29 T cell receptor beta chains reported below all come from one sample, sequenced in a study of cytomegalovirus exposure and HLA in healthy donors. A multiplex PCR was run with 60 Vbeta primers and 13 Jbeta primers. Assay: immunoSEQ multiplex PCR; the TCRdb copy retains only in-frame clones and omits some. Among 180,000 or so clones, around 80% were seen once, and the ten largest hold just over 2%. The sequenced sample consisted of PBMCs. The receptors here all came from a woman between 25 and 40 years old in good health and CMV-seropositive.

The V call is TRBV6-1, the J call TRBJ2-5, with TRBD2 matching 14 bases. Per germline, CDR1 MNHNS and CDR2 SASEGT. The CDR3 loop spans 15 amino acids. V was clipped by 9 bases and J by 5 bases; unmatched bases: 8. The CDR3 DNA follows: TGTGCCAGGACTAGCGGGGGGGGTTTTTGGGAGACCCAGTACTTC. It encodes CARTSGGGFWETQYF.

V gene TRBV11-2 combines with J gene TRBJ2-2; TRBD1 might be the D (5 bases). CDR1 and CDR2 from the germline V gene are SGHAT and FQNNGV. The V gene lost 5 bases and the J gene lost 5 bases, with 18 bases spanning the gap. The CDR3 is made up of 16 amino acids. CDR3 sequence (DNA): TGTGCCAGCAGCCACCGGCAGGGCGCGCGAACCGGGGAGCTGTTTTTT. This translates into CASSHRQGARTGELFF.

The chain has TRBV5-1 and TRBJ2-3; 10 bases map to TRBD2. V shed 0 bases, J shed 4 bases, and the junction held 5 bases outside the gene matches. The CDR3 sequence is 16 residues long. CDR1 and CDR2 from the germline V gene are SGHRS and YFSETQ. The CDR3 DNA is TGCGCCAGCAGCTTGGAAGGAGCGGGAGGGGCAGATACGCAGTATTTT. Translating it yields CASSLEGAGGADTQYF.

This chain uses TRBV15 with TRBJ2-1; 11 bases match TRBD2. From germline, CDR1 is LNHNV and CDR2 YYDKDF (reference sequence). The V segment lost 2 bases and the J segment 3 bases; nucleotides outside the gene matches: 6. CDR3 length: 17 residues. CDR3 sequence: CATSRTTGLADYNEQFF. The CDR3, as DNA: TGTGCCACCAGCAGAACGACGGGACTAGCGGACTACAATGAGCAGTTCTTC. The whole variable domain, filled in from reference TRBV15 and TRBJ2-1, reads DAMVIQNPRYQVTQFGKPVTLSCSQTLNHNVMYWYQQKSSQAPKLLFHYYDKDFNNEADTPDNFQSRRPNTSFCFLDIRSPGLGDTAMYLCATSRTTGLADYNEQFFGPGTRLTVL.

This chain joins TRBV4-3 and TRBJ2-7; the D gene is possibly TRBD1 (5 bases). With 1 base removed from V and 2 bases from J, the gap between germline ends came to 18 bases. This CDR3 comprises 17 residues. Germline lookup yields CDR1 LGHNA and CDR2 YSLEER. CDR3 protein: CASSQVPWGRVTYEQYF. The CDR3, as DNA: TGCGCCAGCAGCCAAGTACCTTGGGGCAGGGTTACCTACGAGCAGTACTTC.

This chain uses TRBV7-6 with TRBJ1-3; D not resolved. V shed 2 bases and J shed 4 bases, with 6 bases lying between them. CDR3 size: 13 residues. In germline, CDR1 is SGHVS, CDR2 FNYEAQ. CDR3 sequence: CASSLPGGNTIYF. As DNA, the CDR3 is TGTGCCAGCAGCTTACCGGGGGGAAACACCATATATTTT.

In DNA form, the CDR3 reads TGTGCCAGCAGCTTAGACCAGACCTACGAGCAGTACTTC. Its protein is CASSLDQTYEQYF. The chain carries TRBV7-9 and TRBJ2-7; D is unresolved. The CDR3 runs to 13 residues. V was shortened by 1 base and J by 2 bases, with 6 bases between the two germline ends. Germline loops: CDR1 SEHNR, CDR2 FQNEAQ (reference sequence). The full variable domain, its missing parts supplied by reference TRBV7-9 and TRBJ2-7, is DTGVSQNPRHKITKRGQNVTFRCDPISEHNRLYWYRQTLGQGPEFLTYFQNEAQLEKSRLLSDRFSAERPKGSFSTLEIQRTEQGDSAMYLCASSLDQTYEQYFGPGTRLTVT.

This clone was found a few times. The genes are TRBV2 and TRBJ2-5; TRBD1 might be the D (6 bases). V lost 5 bases and J 2 bases, leaving 6 bases between the germline ends. Germline CDR1 reads SNHLY; CDR2 reads FYNNEI. This CDR3 is built from 12 residues. As DNA, the CDR3 is TGTGCCAGCAGTCAGGGGCAAGAGACCCAGTACTTC. It is translated as CASSQGQETQYF.

This clone was observed a few times. The rearrangement links TRBV5-1 to TRBJ2-5; no firm D call. The DNA end is more similar to TRBJ2-7, so the J call may be wrong. The CDR3 is 13 residues long. Germline loops: CDR1 SGHRS, CDR2 YFSETQ. This chain's CDR3 is CASSLDSFYEQYF. The CDR3 coding sequence is TGCGCCAGCAGCTTGGACAGCTTCTACGAGCAGTACTTC.

The chain couples TRBV6-5 to TRBJ1-4, with 7 positions matching TRBD1. The CDR3 runs 13 residues. Per the germline V gene, CDR1 is MNHEY and CDR2 is SVGAGI. Trimming removed 6 bases from V and 7 bases from J; junction bases left unmatched: 5. CDR3 in amino acids: CASSYGTAEKLFF. The CDR3 DNA sequence: TGTGCCAGCAGCTACGGGACAGCTGAAAAACTGTTTTTT.

V and J are TRBV27 and TRBJ1-6; D call uncertain. This CDR3 region has 19 residues. The ends were cut back, 3 bases at V and 0 bases at J, with 18 bases in the middle. Germline V CDR1 and CDR2: MNHEY, SMNVEV (reference sequence). CDR3 DNA: TGTGCCAGCAGTTTGGAAAGGAGGGCAGCCTTCTCCTATAATTCACCCCTCCACTTT. Its translation is CASSLERRAAFSYNSPLHF.

This clone was found a few times. The chain joins TRBV5-1 to TRBJ2-7; D is perhaps TRBD1 (5 bases). The CDR3 extends over 14 amino acids. V lost 0 bases to trimming and J lost 1 base, with 8 bases between them. The germline CDR1 and CDR2 sequences are SGHRS and YFSETQ. The DNA for the CDR3 is TGCGCCAGCAGCTTGGATCAGGGTTCCTACGAGCAGTACTTC. Protein sequence: CASSLDQGSYEQYF.

In this sample, this clone turned up once. The chain has TRBV27 and TRBJ2-5; TRBD2 aligns across 11 bases. The CDR3 covers 16 residues. Germline assignment: CDR1 MNHEY and CDR2 SMNVEV (reference sequence). The junction had 8 bases not matched to a gene; V was cut back by 5 bases and J by 3 bases. In nucleotides, the CDR3 is TGTGCCAGCAGTCTCCTAGCGGGGGGAATCAAAGAGACCCAGTACTTC. Its translation is CASSLLAGGIKETQYF.

This chain uses TRBV4-3 with TRBJ1-6, with unresolved D. The CDR3 covers 14 residues. Germline V gene sequence: CDR1 LGHNA, CDR2 YSLEER. Between the trimmed V and J ends, which lost 0 bases and 7 bases, there was a span of 7 bases. In nucleotides, the CDR3 is TGCGCCAGCAGCCAAGAACCCCGGAATTCACCCCTCCACTTT. It is translated as CASSQEPRNSPLHF.

The chain recombines TRBV7-2 with TRBJ1-5; 7 positions agree with TRBD1. The length of the CDR3 is 17 residues. With 5 bases clipped from V and 3 bases from J, the junction kept 13 bases outside the gene matches. The germline gives CDR1 SGHTA, CDR2 FQGNSA. The CDR3 protein is CASSPLGQLLNNQPQHF. CDR3 in DNA: TGTGCCAGCAGCCCTCTGGGACAGCTTCTAAACAATCAGCCCCAGCATTTT.

This clone was counted a few times. The chain has TRBV6-6 and TRBJ2-7, with TRBD1 matching over 10 bases. Germline CDR1 MNHNY, CDR2 SVGAGI (reference sequence). Losses at the gene ends were 8 bases for V and 4 bases for J; bases not matched to a gene: 11. This CDR3 is built from 15 residues. CDR3 coding DNA: TGTGCCAGCGGACGGACAGGGGGTAATTTTTACGAGCAGTACTTC. It is translated as CASGRTGGNFYEQYF.

The chain links TRBV7-6 to TRBJ1-5; tentative D call: TRBD1 (6 bases). This CDR3 region has 15 residues. The V end lost 3 bases, the J end lost 6 bases, and 15 bases lay between the germline ends. The V gene's germline CDR1 is SGHVS and CDR2 FNYEAQ. The CDR3 DNA is TGTGCCAGCAGCTTGGGGGCTGGTCGGGGTCAGCCCCAGCATTTT. Encoded protein: CASSLGAGRGQPQHF.

This rearrangement joins TRBV27 to TRBJ2-7; D remains ambiguous. Germline V lookup: CDR1 MNHEY, CDR2 SMNVEV (reference sequence). The CDR3 consists of 13 residues. V was pared by 2 bases and J by 3 bases, with 8 bases between. CDR3 protein: CASSLNFFYEQYF. CDR3 in DNA: TGTGCCAGCAGTTTAAACTTTTTCTACGAGCAGTACTTC.

A word on this clone: The junction shows a germline mismatch at one end, possibly a read error. The CDR3 DNA reads as TGCGCCAGCAGCCAATTCGACAGGCCGAACACTGAAGCTTTCTTT. Its translation: CASSQFDRPNTEAFF. This chain uses TRBV7-9 with TRBJ1-1; a weak D match, TRBD1 (6 bases). CDR1 and CDR2 (germline): SEHNR, FQNEAQ (reference sequence). There are 15 residues in the CDR3.

The CDR3 loop reads CASSLTGPNTEAFF. DNA of the CDR3: TGCGCCAGCAGCTTAACAGGGCCGAACACTGAAGCTTTCTTT. The chain employs TRBV5-1 and TRBJ1-1; TRBD1 is a possible D gene (6 bases). Between the trimmed V and J ends, which lost 2 bases and 1 base, there was a span of 9 bases. CDR3 length equals 14 residues. From germline, CDR1 is SGHRS and CDR2 YFSETQ.

This chain links TRBV11-2 with TRBJ2-5; perhaps TRBD2 as D (7 bases). Germline lookup yields CDR1 SGHAT and CDR2 FQNNGV. V gave up 5 bases and J gave up 0 bases, with 16 bases separating them. This CDR3 comprises 16 residues. The CDR3 DNA is TGTGCCAGCAGCCCGGGGGGCGACAGGTACCAAGAGACCCAGTACTTC. Its translation is CASSPGGDRYQETQYF. The whole variable domain, remainder taken from reference TRBV11-2 and TRBJ2-5, is EAGVAQSPRYKIIEKRQSVAFWCNPISGHATLYWYQQILGQGPKLLIQFQNNGVVDDSQLPKDRFSAERLKGVDSTLKIQPAKLEDSAVYLCASSPGGDRYQETQYFGPGTRLLVL.

The J gene is TRBJ2-3, the V gene TRBV10-3, with a tentative D call TRBD1 (6 bases). From germline, CDR1 is ENHRY and CDR2 SYGVKD. The V gene lost 6 bases and the J gene lost 2 bases, with 18 bases spanning the gap. CDR3 length: 16 residues. The CDR3 DNA reads as TGTGCCATCAGGGACAGCCAGATAGGACTCACAGATACGCAGTATTTT. This codes for CAIRDSQIGLTDTQYF.

The gene calls are TRBV18 and TRBJ2-5, with D perhaps matching TRBD2 (7 bases). V was cut by 5 bases and J by 2 bases, with 15 bases left in between. Per the germline V gene, CDR1 is KGHSH and CDR2 is LQKENI. This CDR3 region has 15 residues. The CDR3 sequence is CASSRGGRGQETQYF. The CDR3 nucleotides are TGTGCCAGCTCAAGGGGGGGCCGAGGACAAGAGACCCAGTACTTC. Combining the CDR3 with reference TRBV18 and TRBJ2-5 gives the whole variable domain NAGVMQNPRHLVRRRGQEARLRCSPMKGHSHVYWYRQLPEEGLKFMVYLQKENIIDESGMPKERFSAEFPKEGPSILRIQQVVRGDSAAYFCASSRGGRGQETQYFGPGTRLLVL.

The chain joins TRBV9 to TRBJ1-2, with a weak D call TRBD1 (5 bases). V lost 2 bases and J lost 3, with 14 bases in between. The CDR3 contains 15 residues. Germline assignment: CDR1 SGDLS and CDR2 YYNGEE. CDR3 nucleotides: TGTGCCAGCAGCGTTAACGGCAGGGCGGACTATGGCTACACCTTC. Its protein product is CASSVNGRADYGYTF.

The chain recombines TRBV19 with TRBJ1-6; 7 positions match TRBD1. J was trimmed by 8 bases and V by 5 bases; bases with no gene match: 6. Germline V gene data show CDR1 as LNHDA and CDR2 as SQIVND (reference sequence). The CDR3 loop spans 14 amino acids. In DNA form, the CDR3 reads TGTGCCAGTAGTGTAACAGGGGAGGATTCACCCCTCCACTTT. Protein product: CASSVTGEDSPLHF.

A single count supports this clone. The chain is built from TRBV5-6 and TRBJ2-1; no reliable D call. Deletions cut 2 bases from V and 6 bases from J, with 15 bases between. Germline assignment: CDR1 SGHDT and CDR2 YYEEEE. The CDR3 is made up of 15 amino acids. The CDR3 loop is CASSFIRVSGNEQFF. The CDR3 coding sequence is TGTGCCAGCAGCTTCATTCGGGTGAGTGGCAATGAGCAGTTCTTC. Full variable domain (missing parts from reference TRBV5-6 and TRBJ2-1): DAGVTQSPTHLIKTRGQQVTLRCSPKSGHDTVSWYQQALGQGPQFIFQYYEEEERQRGNFPDRFSGHQFPNYSSELNVNALLLGDSALYLCASSFIRVSGNEQFFGPGTRLTVL.

The rearrangement links TRBV19 to TRBJ1-2, with D tentatively TRBD1 (6 bases). From germline, CDR1 is LNHDA and CDR2 SQIVND (reference sequence). Deletions cut 6 bases from V and 5 bases from J, with 13 bases between. The CDR3 sequence is 13 residues long. Here the CDR3 DNA reads TGTGCCAGTAGACCCGACAGGACATATGGCTACACCTTC. This codes for CASRPDRTYGYTF.

V gene TRBV28 combines with J gene TRBJ2-2; TRBD1 agrees at 9 bases. The CDR3 covers 17 residues. The V and J ends lost 1 base and 5 bases, in that order; junction bases with no gene match: 8. Germline values: CDR1 MDHEN, CDR2 SYDVKM. The CDR3 nucleotides are TGTGCCAGCAGTTTATTGGGGACAGGGTTGAAAACCGGGGAGCTGTTTTTT. It yields the protein CASSLLGTGLKTGELFF.

The chain carries TRBV7-2 and TRBJ1-1; no definite D call. V was pared by 2 bases and J by 4 bases, with 11 bases between. From germline, CDR1 is SGHTA and CDR2 FQGNSA. The CDR3 has 14 residues. In nucleotides, the CDR3 is TGTGCCAGCAGCTTATTTGTCAGAACCACTGAAGCTTTCTTT. This sequence encodes CASSLFVRTTEAFF.